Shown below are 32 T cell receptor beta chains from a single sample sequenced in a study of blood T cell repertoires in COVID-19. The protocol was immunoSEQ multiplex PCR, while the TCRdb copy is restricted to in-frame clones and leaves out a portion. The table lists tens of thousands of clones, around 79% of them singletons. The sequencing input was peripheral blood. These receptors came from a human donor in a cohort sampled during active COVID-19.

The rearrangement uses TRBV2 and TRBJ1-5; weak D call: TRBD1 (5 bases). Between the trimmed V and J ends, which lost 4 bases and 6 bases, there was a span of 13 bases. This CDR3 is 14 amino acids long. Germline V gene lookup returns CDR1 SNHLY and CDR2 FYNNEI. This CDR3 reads CASSVWGEAQPQHF. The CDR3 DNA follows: TGTGCCAGCAGTGTGTGGGGGGAAGCTCAGCCCCAGCATTTT.

CDR3 sequence reads: CASSQFGAETQYF. For the CDR3, the DNA is TGTGCCAGCAGCCAATTTGGGGCAGAGACCCAGTACTTC. This rearrangement joins TRBV4-2 to TRBJ2-5, with a weak D call TRBD1 (5 bases). Between the trimmed V and J ends, which lost 2 bases and 4 bases, there was a span of 8 bases. The CDR3 has 13 residues. Germline V gene data show CDR1 as LGHNA and CDR2 as YNFKEQ.

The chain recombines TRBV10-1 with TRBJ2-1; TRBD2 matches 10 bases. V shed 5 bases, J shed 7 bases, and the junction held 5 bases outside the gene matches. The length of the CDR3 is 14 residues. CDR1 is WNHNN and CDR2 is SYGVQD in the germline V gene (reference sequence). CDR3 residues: CASSSGLAPNEQFF. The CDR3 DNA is TGCGCCAGCAGTTCGGGACTAGCGCCTAATGAGCAGTTCTTC.

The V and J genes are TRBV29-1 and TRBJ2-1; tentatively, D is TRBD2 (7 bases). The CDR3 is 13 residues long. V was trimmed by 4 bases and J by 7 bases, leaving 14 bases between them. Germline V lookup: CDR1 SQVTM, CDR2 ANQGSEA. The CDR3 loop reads CSVGGGAGNEQFF. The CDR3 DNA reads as TGCAGCGTTGGTGGGGGGGCTGGAAATGAGCAGTTCTTC.

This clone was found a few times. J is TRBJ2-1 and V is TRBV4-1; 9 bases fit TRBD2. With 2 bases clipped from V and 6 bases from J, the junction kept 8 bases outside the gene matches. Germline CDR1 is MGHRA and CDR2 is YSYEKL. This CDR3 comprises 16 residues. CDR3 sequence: CASSQPGGRDFNEQFF. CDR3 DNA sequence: TGCGCCAGCAGCCAACCCGGCGGGAGGGATTTCAATGAGCAGTTCTTC.

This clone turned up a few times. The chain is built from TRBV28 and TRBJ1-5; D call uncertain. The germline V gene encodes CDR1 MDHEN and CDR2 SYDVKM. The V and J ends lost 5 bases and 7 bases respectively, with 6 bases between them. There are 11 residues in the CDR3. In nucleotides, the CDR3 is TGTGCCAGCAGTCACAGCCAGCCCCAGCATTTT. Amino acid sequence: CASSHSQPQHF.

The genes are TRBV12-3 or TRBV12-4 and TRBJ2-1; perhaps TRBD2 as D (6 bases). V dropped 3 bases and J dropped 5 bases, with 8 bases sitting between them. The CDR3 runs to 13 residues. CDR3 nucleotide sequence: TGTGCCAGCAGTTTTGGGGAGGACAATGAGCAGTTCTTC. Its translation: CASSFGEDNEQFF.

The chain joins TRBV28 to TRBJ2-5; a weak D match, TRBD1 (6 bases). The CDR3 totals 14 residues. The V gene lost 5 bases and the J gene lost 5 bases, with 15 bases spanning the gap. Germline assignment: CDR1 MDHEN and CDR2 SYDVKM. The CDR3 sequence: CASSNRVREETQYF. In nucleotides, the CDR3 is TGTGCCAGCAGTAACAGGGTCAGGGAGGAGACCCAGTACTTC.

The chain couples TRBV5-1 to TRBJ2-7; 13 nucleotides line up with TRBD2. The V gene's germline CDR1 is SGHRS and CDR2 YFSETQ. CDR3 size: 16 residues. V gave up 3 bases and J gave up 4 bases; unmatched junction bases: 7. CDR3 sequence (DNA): TGCGCCAGCAGCTATTCGACTAGCGGGGGGCGATACGAGCAGTACTTC. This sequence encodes CASSYSTSGGRYEQYF.

The CDR3 is CAWDTGFYGYTF. CDR3 nucleotides: TGTGCCTGGGATACAGGGTTTTATGGCTACACCTTC. The J gene is TRBJ1-2, the V gene TRBV30; tentatively, D is TRBD1 (6 bases). The CDR3 spans 12 residues. The germline gives CDR1 GTSNPN, CDR2 SVGIG (reference sequence). With 5 bases removed from V and 5 bases from J, the gap between germline ends came to 12 bases.

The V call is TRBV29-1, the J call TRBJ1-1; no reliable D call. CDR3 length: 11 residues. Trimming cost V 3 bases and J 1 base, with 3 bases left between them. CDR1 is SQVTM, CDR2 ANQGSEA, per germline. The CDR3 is CSVDKNTEAFF. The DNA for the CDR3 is TGCAGCGTTGACAAGAACACTGAAGCTTTCTTT.

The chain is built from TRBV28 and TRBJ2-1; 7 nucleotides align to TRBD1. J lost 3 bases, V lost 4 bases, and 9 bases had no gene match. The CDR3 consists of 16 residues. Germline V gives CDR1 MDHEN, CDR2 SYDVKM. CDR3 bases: TGTGCCAGCAGTTCCACCGGGACAGCAAACTACAATGAGCAGTTCTTC. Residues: CASSSTGTANYNEQFF. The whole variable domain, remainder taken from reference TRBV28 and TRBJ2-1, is DVKVTQSSRYLVKRTGEKVFLECVQDMDHENMFWYRQDPGLGLRLIYFSYDVKMKEKGDIPEGYSVSREKKERFSLILESASTNQTSMYLCASSSTGTANYNEQFFGPGTRLTVL.

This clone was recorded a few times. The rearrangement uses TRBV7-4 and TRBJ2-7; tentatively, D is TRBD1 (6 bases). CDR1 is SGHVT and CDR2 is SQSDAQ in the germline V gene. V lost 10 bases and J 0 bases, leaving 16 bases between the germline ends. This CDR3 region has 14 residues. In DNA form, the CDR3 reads TGTGCCAACAGAGGGGGTCTTAGCTCCTACGAGCAGTACTTC. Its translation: CANRGGLSSYEQYF. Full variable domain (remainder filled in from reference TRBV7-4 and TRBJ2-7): GAGVSQSPRYKVAKRGRDVALRCDSISGHVTLYWYRQTLGQGSEVLTYSQSDAQRDKSGRPSGRFSAERPERSVSTLKIQRTEQGDSAVYLCANRGGLSSYEQYFGPGTRLTVT.

The CDR3 region has the DNA TGTGCCAGCAGCTTGGCCGGGACAGGGCCACTTACCTCCTACAATGAGCAGTTCTTC. It is translated as CASSLAGTGPLTSYNEQFF. The J gene is TRBJ2-1, the V gene TRBV7-9, with 9 bases that match TRBD1. Germline CDR1 SEHNR, CDR2 FQNEAQ (reference sequence). There are 19 residues in the CDR3. With V trimmed by 3 bases and J by 0 bases, 12 bases remained unmatched.

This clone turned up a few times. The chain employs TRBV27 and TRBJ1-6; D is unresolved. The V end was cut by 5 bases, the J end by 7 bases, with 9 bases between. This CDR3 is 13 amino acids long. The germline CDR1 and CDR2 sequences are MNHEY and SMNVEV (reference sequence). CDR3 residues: CASSGYRNSPLHF. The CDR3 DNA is TGTGCCAGCAGTGGGTACAGAAATTCACCCCTCCACTTT.

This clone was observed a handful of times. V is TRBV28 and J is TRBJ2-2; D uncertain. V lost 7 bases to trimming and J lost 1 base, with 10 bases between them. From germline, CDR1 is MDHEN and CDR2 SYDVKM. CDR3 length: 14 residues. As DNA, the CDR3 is TGTGCCAGCAACCTAAACGGGAACACCGGGGAGCTGTTTTTT. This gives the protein CASNLNGNTGELFF.

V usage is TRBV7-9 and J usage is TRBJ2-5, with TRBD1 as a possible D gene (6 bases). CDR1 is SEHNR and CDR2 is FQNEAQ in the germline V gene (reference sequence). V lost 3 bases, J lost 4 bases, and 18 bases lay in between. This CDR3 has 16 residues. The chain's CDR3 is CASSFLSTGSGETQYF. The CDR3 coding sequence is TGTGCCAGCAGCTTCCTTTCAACAGGGAGTGGAGAGACCCAGTACTTC.

The CDR3 loop is CASSVVGGHGNSGNTIYF. The CDR3, as DNA: TGTGCCAGCAGCGTAGTGGGTGGGCATGGAAACTCTGGAAACACCATATATTTT. The gene calls are TRBV9 and TRBJ1-3; no clear D. CDR1 and CDR2 from the germline V gene are SGDLS and YYNGEE. Trimming took off 0 bases at V and 0 bases at J, with 16 bases between the two ends. The CDR3 contains 18 residues. Full variable domain (missing parts from reference TRBV9 and TRBJ1-3): DSGVTQTPKHLITATGQRVTLRCSPRSGDLSVYWYQQSLDQGLQFLIQYYNGEERAKGNILERFSAQQFPDLHSELNLSSLELGDSALYFCASSVVGGHGNSGNTIYFGEGSWLTVV.

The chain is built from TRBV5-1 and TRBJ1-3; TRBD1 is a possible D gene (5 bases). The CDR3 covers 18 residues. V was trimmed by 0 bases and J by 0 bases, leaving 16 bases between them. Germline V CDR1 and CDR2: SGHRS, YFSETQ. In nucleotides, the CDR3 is TGCGCCAGCAGCTTGGACGGGGGTCCCCTTTCCTCTGGAAACACCATATATTTT. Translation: CASSLDGGPLSSGNTIYF.

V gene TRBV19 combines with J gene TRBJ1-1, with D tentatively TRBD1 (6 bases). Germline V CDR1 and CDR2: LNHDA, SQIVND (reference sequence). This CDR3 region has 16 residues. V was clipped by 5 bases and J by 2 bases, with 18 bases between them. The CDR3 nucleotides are TGTGCCAGTAGTGCCATCGTCGGGACATTAAACACTGAAGCTTTCTTT. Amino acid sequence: CASSAIVGTLNTEAFF.

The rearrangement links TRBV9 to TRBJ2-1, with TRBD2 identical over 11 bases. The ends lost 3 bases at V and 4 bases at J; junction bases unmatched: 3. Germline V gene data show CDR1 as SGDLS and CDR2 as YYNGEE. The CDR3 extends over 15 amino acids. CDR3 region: CASSASGGLYNEQFF. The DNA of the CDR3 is TGTGCCAGCAGCGCTAGCGGGGGGCTGTACAATGAGCAGTTCTTC.

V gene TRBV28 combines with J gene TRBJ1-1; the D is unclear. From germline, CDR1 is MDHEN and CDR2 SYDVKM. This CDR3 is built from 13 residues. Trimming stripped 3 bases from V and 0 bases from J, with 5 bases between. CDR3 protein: CASSFNMNTEAFF. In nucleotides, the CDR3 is TGTGCCAGCAGTTTTAACATGAACACTGAAGCTTTCTTT.

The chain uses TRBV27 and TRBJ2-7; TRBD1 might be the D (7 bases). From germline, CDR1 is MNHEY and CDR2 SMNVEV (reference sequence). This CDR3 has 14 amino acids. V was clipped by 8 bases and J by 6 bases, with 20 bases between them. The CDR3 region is CASPNSGGCGEQYF. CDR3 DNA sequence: TGTGCCAGCCCCAACTCAGGGGGGTGCGGCGAGCAGTACTTC.

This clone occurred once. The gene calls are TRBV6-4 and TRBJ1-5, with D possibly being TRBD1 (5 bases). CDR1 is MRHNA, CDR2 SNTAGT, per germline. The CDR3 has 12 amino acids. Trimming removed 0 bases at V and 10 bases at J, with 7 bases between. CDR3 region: CASSDSRAPQHF. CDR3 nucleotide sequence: TGTGCCAGCAGTGACTCCAGGGCACCCCAGCATTTT.

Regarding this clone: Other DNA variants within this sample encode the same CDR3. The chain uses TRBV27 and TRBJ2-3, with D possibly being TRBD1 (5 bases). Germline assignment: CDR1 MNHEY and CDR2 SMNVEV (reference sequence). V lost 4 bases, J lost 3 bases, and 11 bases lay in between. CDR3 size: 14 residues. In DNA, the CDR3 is TGTGCCAGCAGTTCTAGGGCAGGGACAGATACGCAGTATTTT. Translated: CASSSRAGTDTQYF.

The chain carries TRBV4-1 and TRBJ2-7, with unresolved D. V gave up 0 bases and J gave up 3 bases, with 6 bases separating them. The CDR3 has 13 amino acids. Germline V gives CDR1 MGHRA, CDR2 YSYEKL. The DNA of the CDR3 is TGCGCCAGCAGCCAAGATGTCGTCTACGAGCAGTACTTC. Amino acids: CASSQDVVYEQYF.

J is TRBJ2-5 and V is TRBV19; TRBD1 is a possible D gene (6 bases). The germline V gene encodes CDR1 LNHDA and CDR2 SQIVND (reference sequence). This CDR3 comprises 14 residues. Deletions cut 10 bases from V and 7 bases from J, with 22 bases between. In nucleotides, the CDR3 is TGTGCCACCCGTCGGGACACAGGGTCCGGGACCCAGTACTTC. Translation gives CATRRDTGSGTQYF.

The CDR3 protein is CASSVSGNSYEQYF. The CDR3 bases are TGTGCCAGCAGCGTATCAGGGAATTCCTACGAGCAGTACTTC. The chain carries TRBV9 and TRBJ2-7; perhaps TRBD1 as D (5 bases). V lost 1 base, J lost 1 base, and 9 bases lay in between. CDR3 length: 14 amino acids. The V gene's germline CDR1 is SGDLS and CDR2 YYNGEE.

The CDR3 sequence is CASSRGAGGTDTQYF. In DNA form, the CDR3 reads TGTGCCAGCTCCAGAGGGGCGGGGGGCACAGATACGCAGTATTTT. The J gene is TRBJ2-3, the V gene TRBV2; 7 nucleotides match TRBD2. CDR1 SNHLY and CDR2 FYNNEI come from the germline V gene. V shed 8 bases, J shed 1 base, and the junction held 9 bases outside the gene matches. This CDR3 has 15 residues.

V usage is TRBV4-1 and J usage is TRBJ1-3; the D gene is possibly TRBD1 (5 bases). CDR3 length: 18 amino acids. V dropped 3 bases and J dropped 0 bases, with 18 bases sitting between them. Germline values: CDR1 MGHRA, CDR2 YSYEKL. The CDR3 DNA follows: TGCGCCAGCAGCCAGGGACTAAAGGCTCCTTCCTCTGGAAACACCATATATTTT. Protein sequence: CASSQGLKAPSSGNTIYF.

CDR3 DNA sequence: TGCGCCAGCAGCCAAGAGTACGGGGGATACGAGCAGTACTTC. Its translation is CASSQEYGGYEQYF. V and J are TRBV4-3 and TRBJ2-7; maybe TRBD2 (6 bases). Germline lookup yields CDR1 LGHNA and CDR2 YSLEER. This CDR3 comprises 14 residues. Trimming took 0 bases from V and 4 from J, leaving 10 bases between them.

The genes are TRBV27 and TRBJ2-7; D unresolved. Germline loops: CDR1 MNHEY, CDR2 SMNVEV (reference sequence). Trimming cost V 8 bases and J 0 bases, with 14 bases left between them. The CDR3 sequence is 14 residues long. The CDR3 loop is CASHAIDSSYEQYF. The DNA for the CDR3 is TGTGCCAGCCACGCTATAGATAGCTCCTACGAGCAGTACTTC.